This T cell receptor (beta chain) was identified in a study of identifying expanded T cells in peripheral blood. Study outcomes and limitations: Variance in clone template counts between approximately two-week samples significantly increased with total template count across all healthy donors. Over approximately two and four weeks, about 16 and 19 clones changed, versus around 1.3 between replicates.

Repertoires were generated with immunoSEQ multiplex PCR, while TCRdb's copy carries only in-frame clones and drops some. The table lists 95,000 or so clones, approximately 83% of them singletons, with roughly 5.9% in the top ten. The CDR3 sequence is 15 residues long. Germline V gene lookup returns CDR1 SGHKS and CDR2 YYEKEE (reference sequence). The V segment lost 2 bases and the J segment 9 bases; nucleotides outside the gene matches: 10. Healthy donors had no documented immune events, such as infections, while sampled. About this clone: What it recognizes is unknown.

This sequence joins TRBV5-5 and TRBJ2-1; 8 positions agree with TRBD2. The receptor comes from a person aged 18 to 70 in good health. The sample comprised blood. CDR3 residues: CASSFARGGRIEQFF. The CDR3 DNA sequence: TGTGCCAGCAGCTTTGCCCGGGGGGGACGTATTGAGCAGTTCTTC.